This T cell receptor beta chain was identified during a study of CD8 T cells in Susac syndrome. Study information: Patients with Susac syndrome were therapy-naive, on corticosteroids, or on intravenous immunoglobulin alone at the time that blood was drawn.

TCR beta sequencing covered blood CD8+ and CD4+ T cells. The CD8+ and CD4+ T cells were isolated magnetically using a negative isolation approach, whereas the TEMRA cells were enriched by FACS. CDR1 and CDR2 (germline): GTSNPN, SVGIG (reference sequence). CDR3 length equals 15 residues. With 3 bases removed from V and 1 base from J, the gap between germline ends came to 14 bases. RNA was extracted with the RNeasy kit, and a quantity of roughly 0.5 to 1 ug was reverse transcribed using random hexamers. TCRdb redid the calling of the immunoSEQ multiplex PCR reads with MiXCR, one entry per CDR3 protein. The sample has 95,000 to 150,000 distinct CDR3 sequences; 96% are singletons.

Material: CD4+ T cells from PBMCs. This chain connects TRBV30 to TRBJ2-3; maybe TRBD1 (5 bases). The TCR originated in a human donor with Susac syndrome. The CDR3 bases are TGTGCCTGGAGCGGACATCTCTTAGGCACAGATACGCAGTATTTT. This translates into CAWSGHLLGTDTQYF.